The 26 T cell receptor beta chains listed next were all sequenced from one sample in a study of blood T cell repertoires in COVID-19. This table comes from immunoSEQ multiplex PCR, and its TCRdb copy is limited to in-frame clones, with some not included. The data hold 350,000 to 500,000 clones, with about 88% observed a single time. Sequencing was carried out using PBMCs or T cells enriched from blood (not recorded which). The receptors stem from a woman aged 18-29 years who had been exposed to COVID-19.

This clone was seen only once. The chain links TRBV3-1 (or the pseudogene TRBV3-2) to TRBJ2-7; 12 bases are a match to TRBD2. The CDR3 sequence is 15 residues long. CDR1 is LGHDT and CDR2 is YNNKEL in the germline V gene (reference sequence). Unmatched junction bases numbered 8, after V lost 4 bases and J lost 7 bases. CDR3: CASSRASGRAGEQYF. The CDR3, as DNA: TGTGCCAGCAGCCGAGCTAGCGGGAGGGCCGGAGAGCAGTACTTC.

This sequence joins TRBV19 and TRBJ2-5; D unresolved. This CDR3 spans 14 amino acids. Trimming took off 6 bases at V and 2 bases at J, with 13 bases between the two ends. CDR1 is LNHDA, CDR2 SQIVND, per germline (reference sequence). CDR3 in amino acids: CASSRYGLQETQYF. The CDR3 DNA reads TGTGCCAGTAGCCGATACGGGTTACAAGAGACCCAGTACTTC.

The gene calls are TRBV3-1 (or the pseudogene TRBV3-2) and TRBJ2-2; no clear D gene. CDR1 is LGHDT, CDR2 YNNKEL, per germline (reference sequence). Trimming removed 1 base from V and 0 bases from J, with 9 bases in between. CDR3 length: 16 amino acids. This chain's CDR3 is CASSQGGLTNTGELFF. The CDR3 DNA reads as TGTGCCAGCAGCCAAGGCGGCTTAACGAACACCGGGGAGCTGTTTTTT.

This chain links TRBV2 with TRBJ2-5; 9 nucleotides align to TRBD1. V gave up 6 bases and J gave up 4 bases; unmatched junction bases: 9. From germline, CDR1 is SNHLY and CDR2 FYNNEI. There are 15 residues in the CDR3. CDR3 in DNA: TGTGCCAGCAGGAAAGGGGGACAGGGAGCAGAGACCCAGTACTTC. Translation: CASRKGGQGAETQYF.

This clone was found once. The rearrangement links TRBV7-2 to TRBJ2-2, with 9 bases lining up with TRBD1. The J segment lost 6 bases and the V segment lost 7 bases, leaving 6 bases of the junction unmatched. CDR1 SGHTA and CDR2 FQGNSA come from the germline V gene. The CDR3 is made up of 14 amino acids. CDR3: CASKRDRAAGELFF. The DNA for the CDR3 is TGTGCCAGCAAACGGGACAGGGCAGCCGGGGAGCTGTTTTTT.

The V and J genes are TRBV30 and TRBJ1-6; D is unresolved. From germline, CDR1 is GTSNPN and CDR2 SVGIG (reference sequence). The CDR3 is 17 amino acids. Trimming pared 0 bases from V and 0 bases from J, leaving 12 bases between. CDR3: CAWSVSRSSSYNSPLHF. Here the CDR3 DNA reads TGTGCCTGGAGTGTTTCTAGGTCCAGCTCCTATAATTCACCCCTCCACTTT.

This sequence joins TRBV6-5 and TRBJ2-7; D may be TRBD1 (6 bases). Between the trimmed V and J ends, which lost 1 base and 4 bases, there was a span of 8 bases. Germline loops: CDR1 MNHEY, CDR2 SVGAGI. The CDR3 is 13 amino acids. CDR3 bases: TGTGCCAGCAGTTACTATCAGGGGTACGAGCAGTACTTC. Encoded protein: CASSYYQGYEQYF.

Written as DNA, the CDR3 is TGCGCCAGCAGCCAAGCAGCGGCTAGCGGGGGGAATGAGCAGTTCTTC. Translated, it gives CASSQAAASGGNEQFF. This chain joins TRBV4-1 and TRBJ2-1, with 11 positions matching TRBD2. There are 16 residues in the CDR3. Germline assignment: CDR1 MGHRA and CDR2 YSYEKL. The V segment lost 1 base and the J segment 7 bases; nucleotides outside the gene matches: 6.

The chain carries TRBV6-5 and TRBJ1-4; 8 nucleotides line up with TRBD1. Germline CDR1 and CDR2: MNHEY and SVGAGI. This CDR3 comprises 14 residues. V shed 6 bases, J shed 5 bases, and the junction held 5 bases outside the gene matches. The CDR3 region is CASRKDRANEKLFF. In nucleotides, the CDR3 is TGTGCCAGCAGGAAGGACAGGGCCAATGAAAAACTGTTTTTT.

This rearrangement joins TRBV10-3 to TRBJ2-1; tentative D call: TRBD1 (6 bases). CDR1 and CDR2 (germline): ENHRY, SYGVKD. Trimming pared 4 bases from V and 4 bases from J, leaving 14 bases between. The CDR3 length is 15 residues. The CDR3 region has the DNA TGTGCCATCAGTGGAGAGGGACATACTTACAATGAGCAGTTCTTC. As protein: CAISGEGHTYNEQFF.

The chain carries TRBV11-3 and TRBJ2-1, with 10 bases aligning to TRBD2. The V and J ends lost 3 bases and 7 bases, in that order; junction bases with no gene match: 6. The CDR3 spans 15 residues. CDR1 is SGHNT, CDR2 YENEEA, per germline. The CDR3 sequence: CASSFRAGGPNEQFF. As DNA, the CDR3 is TGTGCCAGCAGCTTCAGAGCGGGGGGGCCAAATGAGCAGTTCTTC.

The J gene is TRBJ1-2, the V gene TRBV6-2 or TRBV6-3; D call uncertain. This CDR3 is built from 17 residues. Trimming cost V 2 bases and J 1 base, with 17 bases left between them. Per germline, CDR1 MNHEY and CDR2 SVGEGT. The chain's CDR3 is CASSYMGQLPINYGYTF. The CDR3, as DNA: TGTGCCAGCAGTTACATGGGCCAGTTGCCGATTAACTATGGCTACACCTTC.

The chain has TRBV7-8 and TRBJ1-4; 7 nucleotides match TRBD1. J gave up 5 bases and V 4 bases, and 7 bases lay outside the gene matches. Germline loops: CDR1 SGHVS, CDR2 FQNEAQ. The CDR3 has 15 residues. The CDR3 is CASSYLGQRNEKLFF. The CDR3 nucleotides read TGTGCCAGCAGCTATCTGGGACAGCGGAATGAAAAACTGTTTTTT.

V is TRBV7-2 and J is TRBJ2-5; 8 bases are shared with TRBD2. The germline V gene encodes CDR1 SGHTA and CDR2 FQGNSA. J lost 5 bases, V lost 6 bases, and 14 bases had no gene match. CDR3 size: 16 residues. CDR3 sequence: CASSPGTSPGWETQYF. DNA of the CDR3: TGTGCCAGCAGTCCAGGGACTAGTCCCGGGTGGGAGACCCAGTACTTC.

This clone was counted only a few times. V is TRBV5-8 and J is TRBJ2-7, with 7 positions matching TRBD1. Germline values: CDR1 SGHTS, CDR2 YDEGEE. Trimming at V came to 4 bases and at J to 2 bases, leaving 0 bases not matched to a gene. This CDR3 spans 12 amino acids. The CDR3 here is CASSGTAYEQYF. Here the CDR3 DNA reads TGTGCCAGCAGCGGGACAGCCTACGAGCAGTACTTC.

V is TRBV6-5 and J is TRBJ1-2; a weak D match, TRBD1 (5 bases). V was clipped by 6 bases and J by 3 bases, with 11 bases between them. The CDR3 consists of 13 residues. The germline gives CDR1 MNHEY, CDR2 SVGAGI. CDR3 coding DNA: TGTGCCAGCAGACCCGCGGGGGACTATGGCTACACCTTC. It specifies CASRPAGDYGYTF.

The gene calls are TRBV3-1 (or the pseudogene TRBV3-2) and TRBJ1-1, with D uncertain. V lost 0 bases and J lost 0, with 8 bases in between. This CDR3 has 15 residues. Germline CDR1 reads LGHDT; CDR2 reads YNNKEL (reference sequence). Written as DNA, the CDR3 is TGTGCCAGCAGCCAAGATAATCGTTTGAACACTGAAGCTTTCTTT. The encoded protein is CASSQDNRLNTEAFF.

The chain has TRBV7-9 and TRBJ2-1; D is possibly TRBD1 (5 bases). Germline loops: CDR1 SEHNR, CDR2 FQNEAQ (reference sequence). The CDR3 totals 15 residues. Trimming took off 0 bases at V and 7 bases at J, with 13 bases between the two ends. CDR3 protein: CASSLAKGAANEQFF. For the CDR3, the DNA is TGTGCCAGCAGCTTAGCAAAAGGGGCCGCGAATGAGCAGTTCTTC.

The chain joins TRBV10-3 to TRBJ1-1; D possibly corresponds to TRBD1 (6 bases). Germline CDR1 ENHRY, CDR2 SYGVKD. CDR3 length: 13 amino acids. V gave up 6 bases and J gave up 0 bases, with 8 bases separating them. The CDR3 DNA reads TGTGCCATCAGGGACAGTGTGAACACTGAAGCTTTCTTT. It yields the protein CAIRDSVNTEAFF.

J is TRBJ2-7 and V is TRBV15; 8 nucleotides align to TRBD1. Losses at the gene ends were 1 base for V and 5 bases for J; bases not matched to a gene: 7. This CDR3 comprises 15 residues. The germline V gene encodes CDR1 LNHNV and CDR2 YYDKDF (reference sequence). Here the CDR3 reads CATSRAGTGRNEQYF. In DNA, the CDR3 is TGTGCCACCAGCAGAGCCGGGACAGGAAGGAACGAGCAGTACTTC.

The V gene is TRBV6-5, the J gene TRBJ2-6; D perhaps matches TRBD1 (6 bases). The CDR3 has 15 residues. The V and J ends lost 7 bases and 1 base respectively, with 11 bases between them. Germline values: CDR1 MNHEY, CDR2 SVGAGI. The CDR3 coding sequence is TGTGCCAGCAACTTACAGGGTTCTGGGGCCAACGTCCTGACTTTC. This translates into CASNLQGSGANVLTF.

The rearrangement joins TRBV28 to TRBJ1-2; D is ambiguous. CDR3 length: 15 amino acids. Trimming removed 4 bases at V and 8 bases at J, with 20 bases between. The V gene's germline CDR1 is MDHEN and CDR2 SYDVKM. The CDR3 here is CASSSYSGNSEGYTF. CDR3 sequence (DNA): TGTGCCAGCAGTTCCTACTCCGGGAATTCCGAGGGCTACACCTTC.

This chain connects TRBV28 to TRBJ2-5; TRBD2 aligns across 10 bases. J was trimmed by 5 bases and V by 9 bases; bases with no gene match: 12. Germline CDR1 and CDR2: MDHEN and SYDVKM. The CDR3 extends over 15 amino acids. The CDR3 here is CASLNSGGPRETQYF. The DNA of the CDR3 is TGTGCCAGTCTAAATAGCGGGGGGCCACGGGAGACCCAGTACTTC.

This chain connects TRBV24-1 to TRBJ1-2, with TRBD1 identical over 11 bases. From germline, CDR1 is KGHDR and CDR2 SFDVKD. The length of the CDR3 is 16 residues. V was pared by 0 bases and J by 6 bases, with 5 bases of the junction left unmatched. CDR3 sequence reads: CATSDLPGQGANGYTF. For the CDR3, the DNA is TGTGCCACCAGTGATTTGCCCGGACAGGGGGCAAATGGCTACACCTTC.

This clone was observed once. The CDR3 DNA sequence: TGTGCCACCCGACTAGCGGGGGGCACAGATACGCAGTATTTT. It is translated as CATRLAGGTDTQYF. V usage is TRBV5-8 and J usage is TRBJ2-3; 12 nucleotides agree with TRBD2. This CDR3 spans 14 amino acids. Per germline, CDR1 SGHTS and CDR2 YDEGEE. With V trimmed by 9 bases and J by 1 base, 3 bases remained unmatched.

In regard to this clone: A much larger clonotype is one base distant, so this may be a read error. This chain links TRBV13 with TRBJ2-7; 10 nucleotides match TRBD1. Germline loops: CDR1 PRHDT, CDR2 FYEKMQ (reference sequence). The CDR3 has 14 residues. The ends lost 5 bases at V and 4 bases at J; junction bases unmatched: 5. The CDR3 bases are TGTGCCAGCAGCCCAAGGACAGGGGGTTACGAGCAGTACTTC. It translates to CASSPRTGGYEQYF.